The entry below describes one T cell receptor (beta chain). No antigen is known for it. Trimming took off 0 bases at V and 1 base at J, with 6 bases between the two ends. Germline lookup yields CDR1 MNHEY and CDR2 SVGAGI. The CDR3 covers 14 residues. The data were taken from a study of T-cell memory formation after mild COVID-19. TCRdb analysed the 5' RACE reads with MiXCR anew, one entry per CDR3 protein. The sample lists some 160,000 distinct CDR3 sequences, approximately 12% occurring once. Whole-study findings and limits: Some clones that responded were present in memory (sampled pre-infection), which suggests cross-reactive memory joined.

What was sequenced was PBMCs or a T cell subset sorted from them (not recorded which). This chain joins TRBV6-5 and TRBJ1-1; D not certain. This clonotype was obtained from a young man who had mild COVID-19 (a few samples of this study predate the infection). Cell type and time point are not known. The CDR3 region has the DNA TGTGCCAGCAGTTACTCTTGGACGAACACTGAAGCTTTCTTT. It yields the protein CASSYSWTNTEAFF.